Shown below are 7 T cell receptor beta chains from a single sample sequenced in a study of blood T cell repertoires in COVID-19. Data came from immunoSEQ multiplex PCR; TCRdb stores just in-frame clones and leaves some out. In the table there are about 84,000 clones, around four fifths of which are singletons. The sequenced sample consisted of peripheral blood. These receptors originate from a man older than 75 with active or convalescent COVID-19.

The chain joins TRBV28 to TRBJ2-5; 12 bases agree with TRBD2. The CDR3 has 16 amino acids. J gave up 4 bases and V 6 bases, and 9 bases lay outside the gene matches. The germline V gene has CDR1 MDHEN and CDR2 SYDVKM. CDR3 amino acids: CASRDPLAGGVETQYF. The CDR3 DNA reads TGTGCCAGCAGGGATCCCCTAGCGGGAGGGGTAGAGACCCAGTACTTC.

The rearrangement links TRBV11-3 to TRBJ2-1, with 8 nucleotides matching TRBD1. The length of the CDR3 is 16 residues. Germline V CDR1 and CDR2: SGHNT, YENEEA. V was clipped by 3 bases and J by 0 bases; unmatched bases: 4. The CDR3 sequence is CASSFATGVSYNEQFF. The CDR3 DNA reads TGTGCCAGCAGCTTCGCGACAGGGGTCTCCTACAATGAGCAGTTCTTC. Full variable domain (missing parts from reference TRBV11-3 and TRBJ2-1): EAGVVQSPRYKIIEKKQPVAFWCNPISGHNTLYWYLQNLGQGPELLIRYENEEAVDDSQLPKDRFSAERLKGVDSTLKIQPAELGDSAVYLCASSFATGVSYNEQFFGPGTRLTVL.

V is TRBV11-2 and J is TRBJ2-3, with a tentative D call TRBD2 (6 bases). This CDR3 contains 13 residues. The germline V and J ends were trimmed by 8 bases and 6 bases, with 15 bases remaining between them. Germline CDR1 SGHAT, CDR2 FQNNGV. The CDR3 nucleotides read TGTGCCAGCGGCCGGGAGCTGATCGATACGCAGTATTTT. Amino acids: CASGRELIDTQYF.

The chain has TRBV6-2 or TRBV6-3 and TRBJ1-2, with D uncertain. V lost 0 bases, J lost 4 bases, and 6 bases lay in between. The CDR3 length is 13 residues. The germline V gene has CDR1 MNHEY and CDR2 SVGEGT. Written as DNA, the CDR3 is TGTGCCAGCAGTTACTCAGAGTTCTATGGCTACACCTTC. Translated, it gives CASSYSEFYGYTF.

The rearrangement uses TRBV19 and TRBJ2-1, with a weak D call TRBD2 (5 bases). The CDR3 length is 17 residues. CDR1 and CDR2 (germline): LNHDA, SQIVND (reference sequence). V lost 1 base to trimming and J lost 5 bases, with 18 bases between them. The CDR3 coding sequence is TGTGCCAGTAGTATAGTTGGAGGCGCCGCTCTCCACAATGAGCAGTTCTTC. Amino acid sequence: CASSIVGGAALHNEQFF.

V gene TRBV19 combines with J gene TRBJ2-1, with TRBD1 identical over 7 bases. In germline, CDR1 is LNHDA, CDR2 SQIVND (reference sequence). CDR3 length equals 14 residues. The junction had 8 bases not matched to a gene; V was cut back by 0 bases and J by 12 bases. The CDR3 DNA reads as TGTGCCAGTAGTATAGACCGACAGGGCTGGGCGCAGTTCTTC. Translating gives CASSIDRQGWAQFF.

CDR3 bases: TGTGCCAGCAGCTTAGACAGGGGGCTTCAAGAGACCCAGTACTTC. It is translated as CASSLDRGLQETQYF. This chain uses TRBV7-2 with TRBJ2-5, with 9 bases identical to TRBD1. CDR1 SGHTA and CDR2 FQGNSA come from the germline V gene. With 1 base clipped from V and 2 bases from J, the junction kept 2 bases outside the gene matches. The CDR3 spans 15 residues.